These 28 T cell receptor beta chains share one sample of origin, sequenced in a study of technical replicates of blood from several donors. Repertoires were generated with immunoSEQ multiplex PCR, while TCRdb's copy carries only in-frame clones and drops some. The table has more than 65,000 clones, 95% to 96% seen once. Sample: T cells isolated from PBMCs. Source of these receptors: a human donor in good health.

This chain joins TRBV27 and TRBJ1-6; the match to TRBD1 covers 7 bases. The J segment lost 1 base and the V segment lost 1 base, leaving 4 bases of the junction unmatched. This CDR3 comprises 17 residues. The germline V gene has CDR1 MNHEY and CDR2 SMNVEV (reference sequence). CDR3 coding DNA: TGTGCCAGCAGTTTATTTGGCAGGGGGTCCTATAATTCACCCCTCCACTTT. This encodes CASSLFGRGSYNSPLHF.

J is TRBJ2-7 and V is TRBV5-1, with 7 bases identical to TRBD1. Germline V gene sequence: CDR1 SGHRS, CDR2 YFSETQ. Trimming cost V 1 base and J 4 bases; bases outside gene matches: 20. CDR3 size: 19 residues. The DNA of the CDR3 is TGCGCCAGCAGCTTGCGAGGTAATCTTGGACAGGCCTCCTTTTACGAGCAGTACTTC. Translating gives CASSLRGNLGQASFYEQYF.

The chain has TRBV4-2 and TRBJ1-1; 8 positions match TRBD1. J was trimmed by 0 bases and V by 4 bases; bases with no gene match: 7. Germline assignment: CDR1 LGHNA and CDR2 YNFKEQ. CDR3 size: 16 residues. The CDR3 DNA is TGTGCCAGCAGCCCCCTACAGGGGGGCTTGAACACTGAAGCTTTCTTT. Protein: CASSPLQGGLNTEAFF.

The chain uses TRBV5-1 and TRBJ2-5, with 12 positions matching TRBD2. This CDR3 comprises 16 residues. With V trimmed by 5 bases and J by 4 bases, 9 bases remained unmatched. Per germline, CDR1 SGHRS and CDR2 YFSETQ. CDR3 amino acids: CASSSGTSGWGETQYF. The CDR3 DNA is TGCGCCAGCAGTTCCGGGACTAGCGGGTGGGGAGAGACCCAGTACTTC.

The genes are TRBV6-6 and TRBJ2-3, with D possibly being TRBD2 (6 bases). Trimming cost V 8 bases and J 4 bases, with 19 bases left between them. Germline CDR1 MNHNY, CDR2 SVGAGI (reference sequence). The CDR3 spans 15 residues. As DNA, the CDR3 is TGTGCCAGCGCCGACAGCGGGTTTGGGGCAGATACGCAGTATTTT. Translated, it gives CASADSGFGADTQYF.

CDR3 sequence: CASSTGGPYNEQFF. CDR3 in DNA: TGTGCCAGCAGCACGGGGGGGCCCTACAATGAGCAGTTCTTC. The genes are TRBV7-9 and TRBJ2-1; 8 bases are a match to TRBD2. Trimming cost V 5 bases and J 2 bases; bases outside gene matches: 2. CDR3 length: 14 amino acids. Looked up from germline, CDR1 is SEHNR and CDR2 is FQNEAQ (reference sequence).

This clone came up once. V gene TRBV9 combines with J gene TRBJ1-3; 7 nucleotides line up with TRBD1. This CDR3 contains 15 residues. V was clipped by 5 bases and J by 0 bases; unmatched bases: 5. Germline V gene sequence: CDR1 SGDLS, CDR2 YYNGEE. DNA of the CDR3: TGTGCCAGCAGACCGACAGGGCGCTCTGGAAACACCATATATTTT. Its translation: CASRPTGRSGNTIYF.

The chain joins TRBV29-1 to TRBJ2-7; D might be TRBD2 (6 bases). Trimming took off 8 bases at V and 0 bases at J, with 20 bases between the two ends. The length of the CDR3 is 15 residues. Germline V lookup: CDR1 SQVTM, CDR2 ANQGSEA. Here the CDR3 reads CSFKGGGRSSYEQYF. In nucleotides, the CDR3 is TGCAGCTTCAAGGGAGGCGGAAGGAGCTCCTACGAGCAGTACTTC.

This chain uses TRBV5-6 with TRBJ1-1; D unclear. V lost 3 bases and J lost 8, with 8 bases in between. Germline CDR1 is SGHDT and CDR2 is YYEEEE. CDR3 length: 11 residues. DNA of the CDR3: TGTGCCAGCAGCTCATACATGGAAGCTTTCTTT. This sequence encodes CASSSYMEAFF.

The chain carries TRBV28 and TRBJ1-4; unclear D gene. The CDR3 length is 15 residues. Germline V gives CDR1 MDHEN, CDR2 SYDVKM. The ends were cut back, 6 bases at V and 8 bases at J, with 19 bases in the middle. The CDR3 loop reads CASSYKPGNAEKLFF. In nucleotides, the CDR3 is TGTGCCAGCAGCTACAAACCGGGAAATGCGGAAAAACTGTTTTTT.

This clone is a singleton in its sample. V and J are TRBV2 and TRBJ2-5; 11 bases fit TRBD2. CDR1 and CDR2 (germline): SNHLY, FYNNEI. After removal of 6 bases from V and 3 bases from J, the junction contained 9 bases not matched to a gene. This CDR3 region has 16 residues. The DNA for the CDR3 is TGTGCCAGCAGCCCAAGGAAGGGACTAGCGGAAGAGACCCAGTACTTC. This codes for CASSPRKGLAEETQYF.

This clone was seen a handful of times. CDR3 DNA: TGTGCCAGCAGCGTAGGGCGGGACGCAAACACCGGGGAGCTGTTTTTT. It yields the protein CASSVGRDANTGELFF. V gene TRBV9 combines with J gene TRBJ2-2, with D maybe TRBD2 (6 bases). The germline CDR1 and CDR2 sequences are SGDLS and YYNGEE. V shed 0 bases and J shed 2 bases, with 11 bases lying between them. The CDR3 loop spans 16 amino acids.

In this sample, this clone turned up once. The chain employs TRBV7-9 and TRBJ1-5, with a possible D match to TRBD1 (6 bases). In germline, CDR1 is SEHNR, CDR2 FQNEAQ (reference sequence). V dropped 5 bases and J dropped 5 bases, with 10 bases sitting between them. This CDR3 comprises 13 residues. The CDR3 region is CASSASGDQPQHF. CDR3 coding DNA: TGTGCCAGCAGCGCGTCAGGGGATCAGCCCCAGCATTTT.

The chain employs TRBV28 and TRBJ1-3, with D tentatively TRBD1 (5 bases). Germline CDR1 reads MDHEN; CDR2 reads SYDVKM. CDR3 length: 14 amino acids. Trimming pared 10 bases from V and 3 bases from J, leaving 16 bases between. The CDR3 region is CATGRVTVGNTIYF. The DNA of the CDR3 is TGTGCCACCGGTCGCGTGACAGTTGGAAACACCATATATTTT.

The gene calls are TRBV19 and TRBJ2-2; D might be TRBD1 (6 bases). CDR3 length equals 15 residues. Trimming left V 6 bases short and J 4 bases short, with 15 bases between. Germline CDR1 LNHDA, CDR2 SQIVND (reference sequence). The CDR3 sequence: CASSVQGVGTGELFF. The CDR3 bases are TGTGCCAGTAGCGTACAGGGCGTCGGCACCGGGGAGCTGTTTTTT. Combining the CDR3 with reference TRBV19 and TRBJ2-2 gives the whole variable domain DGGITQSPKYLFRKEGQNVTLSCEQNLNHDAMYWYRQDPGQGLRLIYYSQIVNDFQKGDIAEGYSVSREKKESFPLTVTSAQKNPTAFYLCASSVQGVGTGELFFGEGSRLTVL.

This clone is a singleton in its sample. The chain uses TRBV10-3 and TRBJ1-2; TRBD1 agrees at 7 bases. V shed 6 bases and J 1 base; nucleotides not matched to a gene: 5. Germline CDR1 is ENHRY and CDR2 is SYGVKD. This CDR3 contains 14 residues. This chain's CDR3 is CAIRDRSFNYGYTF. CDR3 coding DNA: TGTGCCATCAGGGACAGGAGTTTTAACTATGGCTACACCTTC.

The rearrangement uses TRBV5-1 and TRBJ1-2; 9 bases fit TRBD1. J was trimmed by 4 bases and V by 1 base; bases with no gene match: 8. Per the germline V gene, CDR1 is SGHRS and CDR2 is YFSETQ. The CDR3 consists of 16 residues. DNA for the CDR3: TGCGCCAGCAGCTTGTTAAGGACAGGGGAGGGCTATGGCTACACCTTC. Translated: CASSLLRTGEGYGYTF.

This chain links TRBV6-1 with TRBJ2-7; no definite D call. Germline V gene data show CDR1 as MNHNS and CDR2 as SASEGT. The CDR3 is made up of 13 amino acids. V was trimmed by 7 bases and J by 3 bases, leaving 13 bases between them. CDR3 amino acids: CASTPQQVYEQYF. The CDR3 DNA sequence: TGTGCCAGCACTCCCCAGCAGGTCTACGAGCAGTACTTC.

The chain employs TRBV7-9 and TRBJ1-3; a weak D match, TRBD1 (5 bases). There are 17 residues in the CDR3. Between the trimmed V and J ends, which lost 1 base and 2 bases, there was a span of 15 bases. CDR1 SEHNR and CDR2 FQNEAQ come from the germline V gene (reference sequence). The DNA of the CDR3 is TGTGCCAGCAGCTTAGATAACGGGGGTTGGCCTGGAAACACCATATATTTT. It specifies CASSLDNGGWPGNTIYF.

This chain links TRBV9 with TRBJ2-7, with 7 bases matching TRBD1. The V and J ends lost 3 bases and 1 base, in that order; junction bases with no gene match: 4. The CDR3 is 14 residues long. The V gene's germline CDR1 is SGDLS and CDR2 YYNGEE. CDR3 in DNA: TGTGCCAGCAGCGGCCGGGACAGTTCCTACGAGCAGTACTTC. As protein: CASSGRDSSYEQYF.

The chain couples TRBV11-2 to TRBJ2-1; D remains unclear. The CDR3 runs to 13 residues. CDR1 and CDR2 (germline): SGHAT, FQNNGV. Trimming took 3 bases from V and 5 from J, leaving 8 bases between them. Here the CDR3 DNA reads TGTGCCAGCAGCTTGCGGCGGAACAATGAGCAGTTCTTC. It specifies CASSLRRNNEQFF. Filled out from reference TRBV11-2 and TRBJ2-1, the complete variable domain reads EAGVAQSPRYKIIEKRQSVAFWCNPISGHATLYWYQQILGQGPKLLIQFQNNGVVDDSQLPKDRFSAERLKGVDSTLKIQPAKLEDSAVYLCASSLRRNNEQFFGPGTRLTVL.

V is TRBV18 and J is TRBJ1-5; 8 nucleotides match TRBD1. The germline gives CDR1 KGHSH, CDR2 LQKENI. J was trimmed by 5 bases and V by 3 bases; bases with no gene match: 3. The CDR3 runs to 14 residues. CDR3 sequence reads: CASSPGQGDQPQHF. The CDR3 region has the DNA TGTGCCAGCTCACCCGGACAGGGAGATCAGCCCCAGCATTTT.

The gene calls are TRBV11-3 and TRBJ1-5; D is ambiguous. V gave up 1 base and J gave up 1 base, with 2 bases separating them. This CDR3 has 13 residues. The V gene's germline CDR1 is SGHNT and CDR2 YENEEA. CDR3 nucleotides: TGTGCCAGCAGCTTAGCGAGCAATCAGCCCCAGCATTTT. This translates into CASSLASNQPQHF. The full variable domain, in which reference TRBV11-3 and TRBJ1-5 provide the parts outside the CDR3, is EAGVVQSPRYKIIEKKQPVAFWCNPISGHNTLYWYLQNLGQGPELLIRYENEEAVDDSQLPKDRFSAERLKGVDSTLKIQPAELGDSAVYLCASSLASNQPQHFGDGTRLSIL.

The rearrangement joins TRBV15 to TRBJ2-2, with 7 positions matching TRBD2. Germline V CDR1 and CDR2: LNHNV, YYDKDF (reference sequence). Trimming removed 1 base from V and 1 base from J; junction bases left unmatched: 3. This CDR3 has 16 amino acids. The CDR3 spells CATSRGSGMNTGELFF. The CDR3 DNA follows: TGTGCCACCAGCAGAGGAAGCGGGATGAACACCGGGGAGCTGTTTTTT.

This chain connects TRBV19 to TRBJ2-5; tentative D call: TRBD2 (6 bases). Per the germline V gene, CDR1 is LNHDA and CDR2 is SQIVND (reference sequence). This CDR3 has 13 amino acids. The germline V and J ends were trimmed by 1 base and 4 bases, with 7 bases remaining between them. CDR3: CASSIVGGETQYF. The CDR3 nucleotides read TGTGCCAGTAGTATAGTGGGGGGAGAGACCCAGTACTTC.

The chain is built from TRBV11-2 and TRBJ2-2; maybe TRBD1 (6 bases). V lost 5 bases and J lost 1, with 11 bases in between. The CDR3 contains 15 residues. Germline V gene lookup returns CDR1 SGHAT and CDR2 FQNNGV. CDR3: CASSILQGNTGELFF. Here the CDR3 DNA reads TGTGCCAGCAGCATATTACAGGGGAACACCGGGGAGCTGTTTTTT. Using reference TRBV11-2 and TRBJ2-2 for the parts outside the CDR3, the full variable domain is EAGVAQSPRYKIIEKRQSVAFWCNPISGHATLYWYQQILGQGPKLLIQFQNNGVVDDSQLPKDRFSAERLKGVDSTLKIQPAKLEDSAVYLCASSILQGNTGELFFGEGSRLTVL.

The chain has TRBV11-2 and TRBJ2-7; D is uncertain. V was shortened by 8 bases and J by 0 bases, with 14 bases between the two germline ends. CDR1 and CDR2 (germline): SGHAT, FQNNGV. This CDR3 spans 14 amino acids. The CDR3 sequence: CASFHPEASYEQYF. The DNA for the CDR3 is TGTGCCAGCTTCCATCCCGAGGCCTCCTACGAGCAGTACTTC.

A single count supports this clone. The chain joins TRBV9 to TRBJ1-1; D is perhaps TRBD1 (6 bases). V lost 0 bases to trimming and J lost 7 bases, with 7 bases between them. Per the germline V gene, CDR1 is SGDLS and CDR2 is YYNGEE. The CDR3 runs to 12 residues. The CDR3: CASSVEGGEAFF. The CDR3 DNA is TGTGCCAGCAGCGTAGAAGGGGGTGAAGCTTTCTTT. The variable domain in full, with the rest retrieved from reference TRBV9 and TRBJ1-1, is DSGVTQTPKHLITATGQRVTLRCSPRSGDLSVYWYQQSLDQGLQFLIQYYNGEERAKGNILERFSAQQFPDLHSELNLSSLELGDSALYFCASSVEGGEAFFGQGTRLTVV.